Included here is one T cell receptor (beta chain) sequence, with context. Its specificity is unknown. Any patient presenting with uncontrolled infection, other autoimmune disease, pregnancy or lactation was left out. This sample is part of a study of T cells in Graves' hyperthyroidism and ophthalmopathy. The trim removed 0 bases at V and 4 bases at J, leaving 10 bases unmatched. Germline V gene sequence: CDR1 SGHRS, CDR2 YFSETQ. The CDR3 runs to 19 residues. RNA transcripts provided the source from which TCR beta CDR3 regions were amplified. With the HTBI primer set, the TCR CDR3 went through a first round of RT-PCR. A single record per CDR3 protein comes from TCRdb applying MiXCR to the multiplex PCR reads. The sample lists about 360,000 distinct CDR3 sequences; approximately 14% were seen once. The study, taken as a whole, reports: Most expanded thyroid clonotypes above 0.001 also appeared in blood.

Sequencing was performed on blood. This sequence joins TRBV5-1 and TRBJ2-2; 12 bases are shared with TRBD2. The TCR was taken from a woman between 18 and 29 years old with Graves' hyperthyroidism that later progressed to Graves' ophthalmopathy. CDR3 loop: CASSLDSGTSGLVTGELFF. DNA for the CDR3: TGCGCCAGCAGCTTGGATTCCGGGACTAGCGGGCTCGTCACCGGGGAGCTGTTTTTT.